The source of this T cell receptor (beta chain) is a study of cytomegalovirus exposure and HLA in healthy donors (dated by TCRdb to the late 2010s). Context from the whole study: An earlier analysis of several hundred of the donors reported roughly 270 Gb of sequence data and around 120 million unique TCR beta sequences from roughly 200 million T cells. Roughly 300 gigabases of sequencing data and around 85 million unique TCR sequences made up an early release that covered approximately 650 HLA-typed donors. Among the roughly 400 genotyped donors, approximately 81% belonged to the genetic ancestry cluster associated with self-reported Caucasian donors. The study was designed to test whether signatures of past pathogen exposure could be identified by cataloging public T cell receptors. The study used immunosequencing to profile the T cell repertoires of approximately 690 subjects and linked those repertoires to cytomegalovirus serostatus. Besides the first cohort of 500 to 700 subjects, a separate validation cohort made up of 90 to 150 different subjects was used. The study combined high-throughput TCR immunosequencing, statistical association of individual TCRs with disease status, and machine learning to predict cytomegalovirus infection status. A later analysis re-examined previously published TCR beta repertoires from just over 650 donors and added high-resolution HLA genotyping to investigate patterns of TCR occurrence. Rather than drawing on any new phenotypic data, the later analysis identified candidate immune exposures from TCR beta sequences and the way those sequences occurred across donors. An earlier analysis of several hundred of the donors applied high-throughput TCR beta sequencing to assess whether each TCR beta V gene segment acted as functional or pseudogenic. Donor age, sex, ethnicity and CMV serostatus were collected together with the repertoire data. A later genetic analysis used genome-wide SNP genotypes for about 65% of the roughly 670 donors, treating that subset as a discovery cohort. All discovery cohort repertoires had been generated on a single sequencing platform. HLA typing included class I and class II loci at four-digit resolution. The number of typed donors differed by locus: roughly 620-630 for A, B, C, DRB1 and DQB1; some 500 for DQA1; 606 for DPA1; and roughly 470 for DPB1. Because of strong linkage in the cohort, a handful of DR-DQ haplotypes were treated as single units for association and clustering. Among 300 to 500 genotyped donors of the cohort, an average of around 220,000 unique TCR beta nucleotide sequences was sequenced per donor, of which approximately 19% were non-productive.

The cohort consisted of 666 healthy bone marrow donors. Cohort members were all nominally healthy when sampled, although unrecorded immune exposures were likely present. The donor was CMV seronegative and belonged to the group of around 350 seronegative cohort members. Each donor provided a peripheral blood sample, and peripheral blood mononuclear cells were used for TCR beta sequencing. Genomic DNA was extracted from the blood cell samples with the Qiagen DNeasy Blood Extraction Kit. The library was obtained by the immunoSEQ multiplex PCR assay. The multiplex PCR relied on a mix of 60 forward primers for TCR Vbeta segments and 13 reverse primers for TCR Jbeta segments. A multiplex PCR assay on genomic DNA amplified the CDR3 region of rearranged TCR beta genes. The Illumina HiSeq System was used to sequence the amplified TCR beta libraries as 87-base-pair reads. Per the source publication's procedure: Across the 700 or so repertoires, a later analysis counted 80 million or so unique TCR beta chains, around 10 million of which were shared by at least two donors. To remove PCR and sequencing errors, raw reads were error-corrected and collapsed into unique sequences using a nearest-neighbor algorithm that merged closely related sequences. Alignment of CDR3 sequences to IMGT reference sequences was used to assign V, D and J gene segments. For a sequence to be retained, a match of at least six nucleotides to both a V gene segment and a J gene segment was required. A rearrangement counted as productive if the CDR3 had no stop codons and remained in frame with V and J, and every other rearrangement counted as non-productive. CDR3 was defined by IMGT convention, running from the second conserved V-encoded cysteine to the conserved J-encoded phenylalanine. The earlier analysis of some 600 of the donors excluded sequences that lacked an unambiguous match to a single V gene segment. An earlier analysis of 450 to 650 of the donors called V segments functional above 56.7% productive rearrangements and segregating when the between-donor standard deviation exceeded 5%. To diagnose cytomegalovirus status from the catalog of TCR beta chain sequences, a statistical classification framework was built. In a later analysis, TCR nucleotide sequences were compared against IMGT/GENE-DB human TR gene sequences so that V and J genes could be assigned. The TCRdist pipeline was used in a later analysis to assign CDR3 sequences and most-parsimonious VDJ recombination scenarios. A later analysis defined each TCR beta chain by its CDR3 amino acid sequence plus V-gene family, and excluded reads lacking a unique V-gene family. A later analysis removed over 500 highly shared, low-generation-probability nucleotide sequences to deal with suspected cross-contamination and a sequencing artifact. In a later analysis, a clonal expansion index was calculated for each public chain from normalized within-repertoire ranks of inferred template counts. In a later analysis, generation probabilities were computed using a VDJ recombination model fitted to out-of-frame rearrangements, and the results were checked against IGoR. Hypergeometric tests were used in a later analysis to score TCR-TCR, TCR-HLA and TCR-CMV co-occurrence, with a repertoire-size bias correction applied to the TCR pairs. In a later analysis, false discovery rates were estimated by permuting HLA or CMV assignments 20 times. In a later analysis, co-occurring TCRs were grouped with DBSCAN, and TCRdist sequence similarity was added when clustering was performed within HLA-allele-positive subsets. For co-occurrence clustering, repertoires with fewer than 30,000 or more than 120,000 public chains were excluded, along with roughly 5 repertoires with anomalous nucleotide sharing. As stored in TCRdb, this immuneACCESS dataset retains in-frame rearrangements with V and J assigned. A fraction of the clones does not appear; measured against another copy, unresolved V genes explain less than half of the discrepancy, and the remainder lacks a known reason. From that table come the V and J calls and clone size; the DNA was used to work out D and trimming. The sample includes 200,000 to 250,000 clones, with 60% to 80% observed a single time. The top ten clones comprise around 2% of the sample.

On the study overall, not on this receptor specifically: Correlated functional status among segregating V segments might be attributable to linkage disequilibrium, but an unknown experimental factor could not be ruled out. Because HLA typing was unavailable for some donors at each locus, only the typed subset was used in association tests. The sequencing pipeline was judged likely to have produced a cluster of highly shared sequence variants as a technical artifact. When HLA alleles, especially DR and DQ, strongly co-occurred, TCR associations were difficult to assign to individual alleles. Most TCR sequences were observed very rarely across donors, whereas some public TCRs were present in many individuals. Some IMGT-functional V segments, including TRBV6-2 and TRBV6-3, could not be told apart with the 87-base-pair reads, so those segments were excluded. According to a later genetic analysis, donors in an Asian-associated ancestry cluster had fewer N-insertions in productive TCRs than the roughly 700-donor mean. In a later analysis, several top co-occurrence clusters were reported to appear linked to parvovirus B19, influenza, CMV and Epstein-Barr virus. An association between a missense DCLRE1C variant and V-gene and J-gene trimming of TCR beta chains was found in a later genetic analysis and replicated in an independent cohort. Presence/absence analyses assumed roughly uniform sequencing depth across donors, an assumption that may not hold. Compared with equally common non-associated chains, HLA-associated TCR beta chains in a later analysis were more clonally expanded and had lower generation probabilities. Because counts were too low, seventeen rarely observed V segments, including chromosome 9 orphons, were left out of the earlier analysis of approximately 580 of the donors. In the study, around 160 TCR beta chains were listed as associated with cytomegalovirus. A few of the identified cytomegalovirus-associated TCR beta chains were confirmed in vitro to be specific for cytomegalovirus antigens. According to the authors, the approach could potentially be generalized to other disease states and immunological phenotypes. This cohort had only TCR beta chains sequenced, and the lack of alpha or paired-chain data limited which features could be detected. Cytomegalovirus status was reported to be diagnosed by the classifier with high specificity and sensitivity in both the original and validation cohorts. In an earlier analysis of roughly 560 of the donors, most TCR beta V segments were observed in productive rearrangements about 90% or about 30% of the time, broadly matching IMGT annotations. In a later analysis, most CMV-associated TCR beta chains were found to appear HLA-restricted, with HLA associations seemingly driven largely by CMV exposure. A later analysis associated 16,951 TCR beta sequences with specific HLA alleles at a false discovery rate of 0.05. A further reported finding was that TCR beta sequences accurately predicted the HLA-A and HLA-B alleles for most subjects in the first cohort. The only immune exposure information available for the cohort was CMV serostatus. A later analysis found that TCR association rates varied across HLA loci, with DRB1 alleles showing the most associated TCRs and HLA-C alleles the fewest.

With regard to this clone: The specificity of this receptor is unknown. Base qualities were left out, and no much larger clone turns up one base away.

V was cut back by 4 bases and J by 4 bases, leaving a gap of 7 bases between them. From the cysteine up to the phenylalanine, the CDR3 has a length of 12 residues. Of all the DNA, just the CDR3 is kept, 36 bases in frame from base 1. Recombination connected TRBV23-1 to TRBJ1-2; no D gene is confidently identified. TRBV23-1 belongs to the ORF category, with a function that is uncertain. The sample consisted of PBMCs. The clonotype comes from a man younger than 35 in good health and CMV-seronegative. The CDR3 reads as follows: CASSPGFYGYTF. DNA sequence: TGCGCCAGCAGTCCAGGATTCTATGGCTACACCTTC.